This T cell receptor (beta chain) was sequenced during a study of blood T cells in healthy people across ages. Study observations and caveats: Investigators treated diversity estimates from one million T cells as underestimates.

With a J-beta primer mix and a sample-barcoded 5' primer, a second PCR ran about 7 to 12 cycles. A single record per CDR3 protein comes from TCRdb applying MiXCR to the 5' RACE reads. The sample has roughly 700,000 distinct CDR3 sequences, 49% seen once. The CDR3 has 15 amino acids. Germline CDR1 is MNHEY and CDR2 is SVGAGI. V was pared by 5 bases and J by 0 bases, with 5 bases of the junction left unmatched. On this clonotype: Its antigen is still unknown.

This clonotype was obtained from a woman aged 60-75 years in good health. The material sequenced was blood. The chain has TRBV6-5 and TRBJ2-7; 9 nucleotides line up with TRBD1. The CDR3 reads CASSETGGSSYEQYF. The CDR3 nucleotides are TGTGCCAGCAGTGAGACAGGGGGAAGCTCCTACGAGCAGTACTTC.